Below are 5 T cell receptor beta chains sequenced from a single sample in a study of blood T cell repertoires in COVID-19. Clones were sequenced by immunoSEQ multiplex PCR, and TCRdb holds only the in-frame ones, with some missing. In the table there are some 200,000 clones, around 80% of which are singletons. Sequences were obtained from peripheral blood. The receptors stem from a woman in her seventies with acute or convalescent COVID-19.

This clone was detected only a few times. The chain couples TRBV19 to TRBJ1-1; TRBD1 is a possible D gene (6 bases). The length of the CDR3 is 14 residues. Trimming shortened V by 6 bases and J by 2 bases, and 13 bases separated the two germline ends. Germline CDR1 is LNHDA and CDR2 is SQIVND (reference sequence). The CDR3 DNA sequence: TGTGCCAGTAGAAACGGACAGACTAACACTGAAGCTTTCTTT. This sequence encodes CASRNGQTNTEAFF.

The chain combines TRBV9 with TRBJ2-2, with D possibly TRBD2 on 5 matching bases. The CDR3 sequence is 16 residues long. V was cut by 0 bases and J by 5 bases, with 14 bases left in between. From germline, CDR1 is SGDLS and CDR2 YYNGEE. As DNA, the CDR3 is TGTGCCAGCAGCGTAGTAGCGCCCTCGGGGACCGGGGAGCTGTTTTTT. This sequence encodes CASSVVAPSGTGELFF.

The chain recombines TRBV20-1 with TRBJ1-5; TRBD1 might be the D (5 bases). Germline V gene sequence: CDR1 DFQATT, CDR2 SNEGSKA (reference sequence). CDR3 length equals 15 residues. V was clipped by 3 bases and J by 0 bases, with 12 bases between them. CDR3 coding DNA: TGCAGTGCTAGTTTTTCAGGGTATAGCAATCAGCCCCAGCATTTT. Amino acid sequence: CSASFSGYSNQPQHF.

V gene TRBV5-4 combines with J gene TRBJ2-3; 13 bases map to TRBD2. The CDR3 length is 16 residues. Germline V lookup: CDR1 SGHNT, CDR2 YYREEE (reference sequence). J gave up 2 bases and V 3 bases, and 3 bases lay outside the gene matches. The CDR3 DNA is TGTGCCAGCAGCTGGGGACTAGCGGGATTCACAGATACGCAGTATTTT. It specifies CASSWGLAGFTDTQYF.

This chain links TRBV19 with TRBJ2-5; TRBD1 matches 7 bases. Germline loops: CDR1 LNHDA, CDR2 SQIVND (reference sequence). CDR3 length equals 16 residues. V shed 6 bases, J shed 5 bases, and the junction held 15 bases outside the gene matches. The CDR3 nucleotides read TGTGCCAGTAGGACAGGGACCTCACAATTGGGTGAGACCCAGTACTTC. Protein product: CASRTGTSQLGETQYF. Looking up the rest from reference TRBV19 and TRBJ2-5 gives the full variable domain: DGGITQSPKYLFRKEGQNVTLSCEQNLNHDAMYWYRQDPGQGLRLIYYSQIVNDFQKGDIAEGYSVSREKKESFPLTVTSAQKNPTAFYLCASRTGTSQLGETQYFGPGTRLLVL.